The rows below give T cell receptor beta chains drawn from one sample of a study of T-cell memory formation after mild COVID-19. Each CDR3 protein is one row after TCRdb ran MiXCR on the 5' RACE reads. The sample consists of 540,000 or so distinct CDR3 sequences, just over 20% of them appearing once. Source material: PBMCs or a T cell subset sorted from them (not recorded which). These TCRs come from an adult woman who had mild COVID-19 (a few samples of this study predate the infection). Cell type and time point are not known. Each CDR3 is given without its conserved first and last residue.

len	v_gene	j_gene	CDR3aa
18	TRBV6-2/TRBV6-3	TRBJ2-7	ASSFRTRDQFSWAPYEQY
16	TRBV10-3	TRBJ2-3	AISEFGTSGGLKDTQY
14	TRBV30	TRBJ2-3	AWSKGLAGGSDTQY
13	TRBV7-7	TRBJ2-7	ASSLGPGDSYEQY
14	TRBV7-9	TRBJ1-5	ASSSYRGDSNQPQH
10	TRBV20-1	TRBJ2-5	SARISQETQY
15	TRBV6-5	TRBJ2-2	ASKLYRDRANTGELF
12	TRBV6-5	TRBJ2-3	ASSYGTASDTQY
15	TRBV11-3	TRBJ2-1	ASSLVRVVSSYNEQF
10	TRBV29-1	TRBJ2-5	SVEGDQETQY
13	TRBV27	TRBJ1-6	ASSLRETSNSPLH
17	TRBV7-8	TRBJ2-6	ASSLAPGGAPGGANVLT
14	TRBV6-6	TRBJ2-7	ASSYYGGTSGYEQY
12	TRBV10-3	TRBJ2-3	AISDFDHTDTQY
12	TRBV7-9	TRBJ2-3	ASSLLPEDLTQY
13	TRBV7-9	TRBJ1-1	ASSPEAARSTEAF
14	TRBV12-3/TRBV12-4	TRBJ1-1	ASSLGKSELGSEAF
12	TRBV7-2	TRBJ1-5	ASSLDRSNQPQH
11	TRBV4-1	TRBJ1-1	ASSPKFGTEAF
13	TRBV7-8	TRBJ2-2	ASSLVGTNTGELF
13	TRBV6-1	TRBJ2-3	ASRTWTPVRDTQY
12	TRBV5-1	TRBJ2-7	ASSAGREAYEQY
13	TRBV9	TRBJ2-1	ASSVAHRPYNEQF
14	TRBV11-2	TRBJ1-2	ASSSPLQQYTYGYT
12	TRBV4-2	TRBJ2-1	ATGRQGPYNEQF
12	TRBV7-3	TRBJ2-3	ASSLRFQGGTQY
14	TRBV7-2	TRBJ2-1	ASSLATGNAYNEQF
13	TRBV7-9	TRBJ1-5	ASSDGQAMNQPQH
11	TRBV12-3/TRBV12-4	TRBJ2-7	ASSQGQVHEQY
12	TRBV25-1	TRBJ1-2	ASSPPGGSYGYT
12	TRBV4-2	TRBJ1-4	ASSLGTATEKLF
12	TRBV15	TRBJ1-1	ATSRVEEGTEAF
13	TRBV9	TRBJ2-6	ASSVLGHGANVLT
13	TRBV18	TRBJ2-7	ASSRELAGPYEQY
13	TRBV12-3/TRBV12-4	TRBJ1-5	ASSFGLNRNQPQH
17	TRBV30	TRBJ2-1	AWRPTSALQPLLYNEQF
12	TRBV4-1	TRBJ2-4	ASSQESTGGIQY
15	TRBV19	TRBJ2-1	ASSIQRRLRDGGEQF
16	TRBV20-1	TRBJ1-3	SAQVSAGTVNSGNTIY
13	TRBV9	TRBJ1-1	ASSVGAGGNTEAF